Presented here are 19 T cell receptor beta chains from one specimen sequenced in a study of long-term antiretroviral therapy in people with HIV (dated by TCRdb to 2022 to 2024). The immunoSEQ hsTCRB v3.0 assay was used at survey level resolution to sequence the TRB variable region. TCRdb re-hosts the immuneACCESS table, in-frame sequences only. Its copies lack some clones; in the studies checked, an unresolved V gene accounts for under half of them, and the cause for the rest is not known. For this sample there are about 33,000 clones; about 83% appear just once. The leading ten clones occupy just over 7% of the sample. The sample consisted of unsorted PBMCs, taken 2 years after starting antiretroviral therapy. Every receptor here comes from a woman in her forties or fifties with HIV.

The CDR3 DNA sequence: TGTGCCAGCAGCCCGGACAGTTCGGAACTGTTTTTT. This sequence encodes CASSPDSSELFF. J is TRBJ1-4 and V is TRBV27, with D possibly being TRBD1 (6 bases). CDR3 length equals 12 residues. V lost 6 bases and J 12 bases, leaving 14 bases between the germline ends. Germline CDR1 MNHEY, CDR2 SMNVEV (reference sequence).

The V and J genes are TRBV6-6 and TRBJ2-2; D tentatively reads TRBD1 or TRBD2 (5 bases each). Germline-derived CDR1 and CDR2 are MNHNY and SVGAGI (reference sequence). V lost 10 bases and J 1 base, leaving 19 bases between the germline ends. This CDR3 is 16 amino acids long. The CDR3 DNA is TGTGCCACCTCCTCCCAGGGTGGGGGGAACACCGGGGAGCTGTTTTTT. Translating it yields CATSSQGGGNTGELFF.

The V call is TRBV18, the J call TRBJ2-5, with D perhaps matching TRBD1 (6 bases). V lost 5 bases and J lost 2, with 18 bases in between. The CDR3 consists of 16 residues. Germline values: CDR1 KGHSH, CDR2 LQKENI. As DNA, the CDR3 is TGTGCCAGCTCATCAACTATGACAGGCCCACAAGAGACCCAGTACTTC. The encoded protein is CASSSTMTGPQETQYF.

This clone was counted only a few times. The CDR3 DNA reads TGTGCCAGCAGTCGTAGAACTAGCGGGGGCGGGGAGCTGTTTTTT. The encoded protein is CASSRRTSGGGELFF. The gene calls are TRBV9 and TRBJ2-2, with TRBD2 matching over 11 bases. The CDR3 is made up of 15 amino acids. Unmatched junction bases numbered 7, after V lost 5 bases and J lost 7 bases. CDR1 is SGDLS and CDR2 is YYNGEE in the germline V gene.

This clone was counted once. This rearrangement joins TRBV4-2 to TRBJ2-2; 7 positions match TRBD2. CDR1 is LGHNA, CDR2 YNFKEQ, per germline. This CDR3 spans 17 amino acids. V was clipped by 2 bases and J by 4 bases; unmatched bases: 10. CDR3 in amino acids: CASSQIGLADGTGELFF. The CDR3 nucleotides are TGTGCCAGCAGCCAAATAGGGCTAGCGGATGGCACCGGGGAGCTGTTTTTT.

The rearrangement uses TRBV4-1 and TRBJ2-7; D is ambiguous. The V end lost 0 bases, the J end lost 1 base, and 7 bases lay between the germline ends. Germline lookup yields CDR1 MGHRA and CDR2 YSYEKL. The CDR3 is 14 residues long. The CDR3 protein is CASSQDGQSYEQYV. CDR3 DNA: TGCGCCAGCAGCCAAGATGGCCAATCCTACGAGCAGTACGTC.

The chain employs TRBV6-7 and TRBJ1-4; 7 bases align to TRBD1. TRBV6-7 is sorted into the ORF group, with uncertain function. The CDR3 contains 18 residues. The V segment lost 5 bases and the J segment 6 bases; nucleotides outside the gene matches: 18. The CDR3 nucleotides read TGTGCCAGCAGTAAAGAAAGGCCTCAACAGGGGAGAGATGAAAAACTGTTTTTT. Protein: CASSKERPQQGRDEKLFF.

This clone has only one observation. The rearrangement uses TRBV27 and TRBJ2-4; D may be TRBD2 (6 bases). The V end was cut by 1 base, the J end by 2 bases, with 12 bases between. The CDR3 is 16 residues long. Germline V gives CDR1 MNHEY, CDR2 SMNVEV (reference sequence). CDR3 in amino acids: CASSLFFGGTKNIQYF. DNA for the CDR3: TGTGCCAGCAGTTTATTTTTCGGGGGAACCAAAAACATTCAGTACTTC.

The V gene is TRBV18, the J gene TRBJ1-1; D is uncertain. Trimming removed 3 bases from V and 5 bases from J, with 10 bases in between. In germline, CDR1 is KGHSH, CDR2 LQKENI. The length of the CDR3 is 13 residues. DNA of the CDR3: TGTGCCAGCTCACCCCCTCCGGGGACTGAAGCTTTCTTT. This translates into CASSPPPGTEAFF.

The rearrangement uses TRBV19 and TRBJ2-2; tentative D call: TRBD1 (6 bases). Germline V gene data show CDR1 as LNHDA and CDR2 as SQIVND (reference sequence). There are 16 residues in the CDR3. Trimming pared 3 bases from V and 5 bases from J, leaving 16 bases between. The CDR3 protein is CASSIPVRGKTGELFF. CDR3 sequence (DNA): TGTGCCAGTAGTATTCCCGTAAGGGGGAAGACCGGGGAGCTGTTTTTT.

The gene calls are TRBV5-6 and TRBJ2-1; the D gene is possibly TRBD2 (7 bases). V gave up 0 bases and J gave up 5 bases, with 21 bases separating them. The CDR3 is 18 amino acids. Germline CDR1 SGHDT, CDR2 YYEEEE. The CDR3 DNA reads TGTGCCAGCAGCTTGGTAATAGGAGGGGGGGACCCCGACAATGAGCAGTTCTTC. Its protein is CASSLVIGGGDPDNEQFF.

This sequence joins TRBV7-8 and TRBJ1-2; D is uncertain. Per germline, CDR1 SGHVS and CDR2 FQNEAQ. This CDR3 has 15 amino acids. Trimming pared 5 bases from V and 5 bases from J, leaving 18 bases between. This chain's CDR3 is CASSPNPAGPYGYTF. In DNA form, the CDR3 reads TGTGCCAGCAGCCCAAACCCGGCAGGTCCGTATGGCTACACCTTC.

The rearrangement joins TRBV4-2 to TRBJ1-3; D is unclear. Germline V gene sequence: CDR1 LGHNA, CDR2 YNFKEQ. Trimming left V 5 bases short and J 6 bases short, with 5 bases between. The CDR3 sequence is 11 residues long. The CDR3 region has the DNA TGTGCCAGCAGCGAGCTAAACACCATATATTTT. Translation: CASSELNTIYF.

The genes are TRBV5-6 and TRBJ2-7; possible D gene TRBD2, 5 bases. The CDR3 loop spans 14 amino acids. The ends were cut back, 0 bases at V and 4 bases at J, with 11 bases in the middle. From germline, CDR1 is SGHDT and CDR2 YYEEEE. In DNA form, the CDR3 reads TGTGCCAGCAGCTTGGGCGGATCGGGGTACGAGCAGTACGTC. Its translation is CASSLGGSGYEQYV.

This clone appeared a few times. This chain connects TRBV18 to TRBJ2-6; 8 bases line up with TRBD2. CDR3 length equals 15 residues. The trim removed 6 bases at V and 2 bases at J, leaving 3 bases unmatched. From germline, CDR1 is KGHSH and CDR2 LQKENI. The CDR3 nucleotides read TGTGCCAGCTCTCCCGGGGGGGCTGGGGCCAACGTCCTGACTTTC. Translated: CASSPGGAGANVLTF.

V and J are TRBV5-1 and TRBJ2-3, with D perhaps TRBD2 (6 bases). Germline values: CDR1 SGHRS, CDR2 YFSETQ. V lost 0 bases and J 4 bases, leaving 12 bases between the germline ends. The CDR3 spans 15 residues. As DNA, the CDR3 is TGCGCCAGCAGCTTGGATTCGGGGGAGGCAGATACGCAGTATTTT. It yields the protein CASSLDSGEADTQYF.

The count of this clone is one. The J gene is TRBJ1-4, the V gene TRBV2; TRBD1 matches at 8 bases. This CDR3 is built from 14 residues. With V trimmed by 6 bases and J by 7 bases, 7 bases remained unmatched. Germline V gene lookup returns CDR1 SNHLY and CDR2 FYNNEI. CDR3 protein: CASRPQGGGEKLFF. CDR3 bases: TGTGCCAGCAGACCACAGGGGGGTGGTGAAAAACTGTTTTTT.

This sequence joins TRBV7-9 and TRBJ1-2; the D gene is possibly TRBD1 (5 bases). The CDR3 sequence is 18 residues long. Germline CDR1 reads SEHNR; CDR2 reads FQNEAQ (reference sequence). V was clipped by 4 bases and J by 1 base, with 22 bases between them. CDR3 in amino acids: CASSSRGVSGRDNYGYTF. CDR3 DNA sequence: TGTGCCAGCAGCTCCCGAGGGGTATCGGGGCGAGATAACTATGGCTACACCTTC.

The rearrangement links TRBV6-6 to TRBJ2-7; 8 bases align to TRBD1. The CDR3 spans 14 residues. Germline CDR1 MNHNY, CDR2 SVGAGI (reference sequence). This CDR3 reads CASSDSDRVHEQYV. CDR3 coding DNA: TGTGCCAGCAGTGACTCGGACAGGGTCCACGAGCAGTACGTC.